This entry is about one TCR beta chain. These data originate in a study of tumor-infiltrating lymphocytes in oesophageal squamous cell carcinoma. Germline CDR1 is SGHTA and CDR2 is FQGNSA. The CDR3 has 12 residues. From the PCR reads, TCRdb called clonotypes with MiXCR, one entry per CDR3 protein. The sample comprises 10,000 to 15,000 distinct CDR3 sequences, around 60% of which are singletons, and 32% rests with the top ten. This chain uses TRBV7-2 with TRBJ2-5; D unclear. Judging by the DNA end, TRBJ2-1 fits better; the J call may be wrong. The clonotype was recovered from a female donor with esophageal squamous cell carcinoma. The sequencing sample was made of esophageal tumor tissue. The chain's CDR3 is CASSLLGPQQFF. CDR3 sequence (DNA): TGTGCCAGCAGCTTACTCGGGCCCCAGCAGTTCTTC.